Each of the 20 T cell receptor beta chains below was sequenced from the same sample in a study of blood T cell repertoires in COVID-19. Assay used: immunoSEQ multiplex PCR; TCRdb lists only in-frame clones, some missing. This sample carries 110,000 to 150,000 clones, over 75% of them seen once, and the ten largest clones take around 3.2%. Sequenced material: peripheral blood. These receptors originate from a man aged 50 to 59 with acute or convalescent COVID-19.

V and J are TRBV4-1 and TRBJ2-5; a weak D match, TRBD2 (5 bases). The germline CDR1 and CDR2 sequences are MGHRA and YSYEKL. This CDR3 contains 14 residues. Between the trimmed V and J ends, which lost 1 base and 3 bases, there was a span of 9 bases. This CDR3 is CASSQVSGEETQYF. The DNA of the CDR3 is TGCGCCAGCAGCCAAGTCTCCGGGGAAGAGACCCAGTACTTC.

This chain uses TRBV7-8 with TRBJ1-1; D possibly corresponds to TRBD1 (5 bases). V lost 6 bases, J lost 5 bases, and 19 bases lay in between. Per germline, CDR1 SGHVS and CDR2 FQNEAQ. This CDR3 region has 15 residues. CDR3 sequence: CASSPRGGIRTEAFF. CDR3 coding DNA: TGTGCCAGCAGTCCCCGGGGGGGAATAAGGACTGAAGCTTTCTTT.

J is TRBJ1-1 and V is TRBV6-6, with unresolved D. The germline CDR1 and CDR2 sequences are MNHNY and SVGAGI (reference sequence). The CDR3 sequence is 15 residues long. The ends were cut back, 2 bases at V and 6 bases at J, with 16 bases in the middle. Here the CDR3 reads CASSYTSGLGAEAFF. The DNA for the CDR3 is TGTGCCAGCAGTTACACCAGCGGACTGGGCGCTGAAGCTTTCTTT.

This clone has more than one count but fewer than ten. The J gene is TRBJ1-5, the V gene TRBV28; a possible D gene is TRBD1 (6 bases). This CDR3 region has 15 residues. The V end lost 4 bases, the J end lost 4 bases, and 14 bases lay between the germline ends. Germline V gene data show CDR1 as MDHEN and CDR2 as SYDVKM. CDR3 nucleotide sequence: TGTGCCAGCAGTTCCCTCCGGGACAAGAATCAGCCCCAGCATTTT. Protein product: CASSSLRDKNQPQHF.

The chain carries TRBV6-5 and TRBJ2-6, with D unresolved. The ends were cut back, 7 bases at V and 8 bases at J, with 15 bases in the middle. CDR3 length: 14 amino acids. Looked up from germline, CDR1 is MNHEY and CDR2 is SVGAGI. CDR3 nucleotide sequence: TGTGCCAGCAAAAATCAGGTCCAAACCAACGTCCTGACTTTC. It is translated as CASKNQVQTNVLTF.

The gene calls are TRBV3-1 (or the pseudogene TRBV3-2) and TRBJ1-2; perhaps TRBD1 as D (5 bases). Germline lookup yields CDR1 LGHDT and CDR2 YNNKEL (reference sequence). The CDR3 runs 15 residues. Trimming shortened V by 1 base and J by 4 bases, and 13 bases separated the two germline ends. The CDR3, as DNA: TGTGCCAGCAGCCAAGCTGGGGCTGCATTCTATGGCTACACCTTC. Translating gives CASSQAGAAFYGYTF.

The rearrangement links TRBV9 to TRBJ2-5, with TRBD2 matching 11 bases. The CDR3 is made up of 16 amino acids. Germline-derived CDR1 and CDR2 are SGDLS and YYNGEE. V was pared by 4 bases and J by 5 bases, with 10 bases of the junction left unmatched. The CDR3 bases are TGTGCCAGCAGCCCCCGGCTAGCGGGAGGAAGTGAGACCCAGTACTTC. The encoded protein is CASSPRLAGGSETQYF.

The gene calls are TRBV4-1 and TRBJ1-5, with 10 bases aligning to TRBD1. The length of the CDR3 is 16 residues. Germline CDR1 MGHRA, CDR2 YSYEKL. The V and J ends lost 1 base and 6 bases, in that order; junction bases with no gene match: 6. CDR3 in amino acids: CASSQVTGGSSQPQHF. CDR3 coding DNA: TGCGCCAGCAGCCAAGTGACAGGGGGCAGCTCTCAGCCCCAGCATTTT.

The chain couples TRBV9 to TRBJ1-2; D remains ambiguous. Germline-derived CDR1 and CDR2 are SGDLS and YYNGEE. V was clipped by 4 bases and J by 5 bases, with 12 bases between them. The CDR3 contains 13 residues. CDR3 in DNA: TGTGCCAGCAGCCCCAGTACAGAATATGGCTACACCTTC. This codes for CASSPSTEYGYTF. Complete variable domain (other parts from reference TRBV9 and TRBJ1-2): DSGVTQTPKHLITATGQRVTLRCSPRSGDLSVYWYQQSLDQGLQFLIQYYNGEERAKGNILERFSAQQFPDLHSELNLSSLELGDSALYFCASSPSTEYGYTFGSGTRLTVV.

The chain uses TRBV5-5 and TRBJ1-2; D remains unclear. V was cut by 0 bases and J by 6 bases, with 15 bases left in between. CDR1 is SGHKS, CDR2 YYEKEE, per germline (reference sequence). The CDR3 is made up of 15 amino acids. For the CDR3, the DNA is TGTGCCAGCAGCTTGGTCCCGGGGAAGCAAAATGGCTACACCTTC. Its protein is CASSLVPGKQNGYTF. Supplemented by reference TRBV5-5 and TRBJ1-2, the full variable domain reads DAGVTQSPTHLIKTRGQQVTLRCSPISGHKSVSWYQQVLGQGPQFIFQYYEKEERGRGNFPDRFSARQFPNYSSELNVNALLLGDSALYLCASSLVPGKQNGYTFGSGTRLTVV.

The rearrangement uses TRBV6-5 and TRBJ1-2, with D possibly being TRBD1 (5 bases). The CDR3 runs 13 residues. Germline CDR1 MNHEY, CDR2 SVGAGI. V lost 5 bases and J 0 bases, leaving 7 bases between the germline ends. CDR3: CASSPRANYGYTF. The CDR3 region has the DNA TGTGCCAGCAGTCCCAGGGCTAACTATGGCTACACCTTC.

The chain couples TRBV5-1 to TRBJ2-5, with 8 bases identical to TRBD2. Losses at the gene ends were 0 bases for V and 5 bases for J; bases not matched to a gene: 3. CDR3 length equals 14 residues. The germline CDR1 and CDR2 sequences are SGHRS and YFSETQ. CDR3 DNA sequence: TGCGCCAGCAGCTTGGCCGGGAGGGGGGAGACCCAGTACTTC. Translating gives CASSLAGRGETQYF. The entire variable domain, with the rest obtained from reference TRBV5-1 and TRBJ2-5, is as follows: KAGVTQTPRYLIKTRGQQVTLSCSPISGHRSVSWYQQTPGQGLQFLFEYFSETQRNKGNFPGRFSGRQFSNSRSEMNVSTLELGDSALYLCASSLAGRGETQYFGPGTRLLVL.

The genes are TRBV6-1 and TRBJ2-7; tentatively, D is TRBD2 (5 bases). The CDR3 consists of 15 residues. Looked up from germline, CDR1 is MNHNS and CDR2 is SASEGT. The V gene lost 0 bases and the J gene lost 3 bases, with 12 bases spanning the gap. The CDR3 region has the DNA TGTGCCAGCAGTGAAGCACCCGGGATAGTCTACGAGCAGTACTTC. Its protein is CASSEAPGIVYEQYF.

This chain joins TRBV7-2 and TRBJ2-1, with 12 bases identical to TRBD2. The germline V gene encodes CDR1 SGHTA and CDR2 FQGNSA. The CDR3 totals 18 residues. V dropped 5 bases and J dropped 10; count of bases not matched to a gene: 18. The CDR3 region is CASSLYELAGGVPREQFF. The CDR3 nucleotides read TGTGCCAGCAGCCTCTACGAACTAGCGGGAGGCGTCCCTAGAGAGCAGTTCTTC.

The rearrangement uses TRBV11-2 and TRBJ1-4, with D perhaps TRBD1 (5 bases). Germline V lookup: CDR1 SGHAT, CDR2 FQNNGV. This CDR3 is built from 14 residues. The ends were cut back, 5 bases at V and 8 bases at J, with 15 bases in the middle. The CDR3 here is CASSQPQGSEKLFF. The CDR3 region has the DNA TGTGCCAGCAGCCAACCCCAGGGCAGCGAAAAACTGTTTTTT.

J is TRBJ2-7 and V is TRBV28; TRBD1 agrees at 9 bases. Germline V gene lookup returns CDR1 MDHEN and CDR2 SYDVKM. This CDR3 comprises 16 residues. The J segment lost 4 bases and the V segment lost 5 bases, leaving 12 bases of the junction unmatched. The CDR3 loop reads CASSTLGTGSLYEQYF. The CDR3 DNA sequence: TGTGCCAGCAGTACCCTCGGGACAGGGAGTCTTTACGAGCAGTACTTC.

This sequence joins TRBV5-5 and TRBJ2-3, with 8 nucleotides matching TRBD2. This CDR3 has 16 residues. Germline assignment: CDR1 SGHKS and CDR2 YYEKEE (reference sequence). V gave up 3 bases and J gave up 5 bases; unmatched junction bases: 11. CDR3 coding DNA: TGTGCCAGCAGCTACCAGCGGGAGTGGGGGGGAGATACGCAGTATTTT. Protein sequence: CASSYQREWGGDTQYF.

The chain carries TRBV4-2 and TRBJ1-2; weak D call: TRBD1 (5 bases). V was pared by 0 bases and J by 2 bases, with 10 bases between. This CDR3 has 15 residues. Germline lookup yields CDR1 LGHNA and CDR2 YNFKEQ. As DNA, the CDR3 is TGTGCCAGCAGCCAAGAACTGACAGCAAACTATGGCTACACCTTC. Protein: CASSQELTANYGYTF.

CDR3 sequence reads: CASRADQPQHF. The CDR3 DNA reads as TGTGCCAGCAGGGCAGATCAGCCCCAGCATTTT. The chain uses TRBV5-7 and TRBJ1-5; D uncertain. TRBV5-7 is an ORF for which the function is uncertain. The CDR3 is made up of 11 amino acids. The V end was cut by 5 bases, the J end by 5 bases, with 5 bases between.

This chain joins TRBV30 and TRBJ1-3; 7 nucleotides agree with TRBD1. This CDR3 is 14 amino acids long. Germline assignment: CDR1 GTSNPN and CDR2 SVGIG (reference sequence). V shed 3 bases, J shed 3 bases, and the junction held 5 bases outside the gene matches. The CDR3 loop is CAWRGQTIGNTIYF. CDR3 bases: TGTGCCTGGAGGGGACAGACCATTGGAAACACCATATATTTT.